This T cell receptor beta chain was sequenced in a study of blood T cells in healthy people across ages (dated by TCRdb to between 2015 and 2017). For context, the study as a whole: In model experiments, roughly one uniquely barcoded TCR beta cDNA molecule per two T cells was captured by template switching. The study measured age-related changes in TCR beta repertoire diversity using deep sequencing normalized with unique cDNA molecular identifiers. Two additional independent replicas of 1 million unique cDNA reads from the same blood draw were analyzed for two donors (one aged 18 to 30 and one aged 80 or older). Four age groups were formed from the donors: young (average approximately 17 years), middle-aged (around 37), aged (roughly 56) and long-lived (around 82). To avoid experimental bias, donors of different ages were spread randomly across the sequencing lanes.

The library was built by means of 5' RACE. Sequencing used an Illumina HiSeq 2500. The second PCR ran for roughly 7 to 12 cycles and used a J-beta primer mix along with a sample-barcoded 5' primer. A template-switch 5' adaptor carrying 12 random nucleotides introduced a unique molecular identifier onto each TCR beta cDNA molecule. Each sample yielded at least 2.5 million CDR3-containing paired-end reads. All of the RNA was converted into first-strand cDNA using the Mint cDNA synthesis kit, with a TRBC-specific oligonucleotide serving as the primer. All cDNA was treated with uracil-DNA glycosylase and then went through a first 18-cycle PCR with the universal primers M1SS and BC2_uni_R. The paper's data handling went like this. For normalization, 1 million high-quality reads, each with a distinct molecular identifier, were randomly selected from each sample. Instead of being binned into consensus sequences, reads that shared molecular identifiers were thrown out. MiTCR, run with a Q25 quality threshold and the strictest error-elimination algorithm, handled CDR3 identification, clonotype clustering and error correction. Lower-bound total TCR beta diversity was estimated with a nonparametric unseen species model using Euler transformation. The public reads were reprocessed in TCRdb via fastp at Q25 and MiXCR, keeping in-frame beta chains. Every distinct CDR3 protein forms one entry, paired with its most common genes and DNA. What appears here as the V and J calls and clone size reflects TCRdb's work, not the paper's. Within this sample are some 690,000 distinct CDR3 sequences, with about a fifth of them counted one time only. The top ten hold around a fifth of the sample.

The roughly 39 donors, aged about 6 to 100 years, were systemically healthy Caucasian individuals from Russia. Approximately 11 milliliters of peripheral blood were drawn from each donor into EDTA-treated Vacutainer tubes. Ficoll-Paque density-gradient centrifugation was used to isolate PBMCs, with at least 6.5 million per sample. Total RNA was extracted from PBMCs with Trizol reagent, with at least 6 micrograms obtained per sample. For every donor, flow cytometry on a PBMC aliquot measured the percentage of naive CD45RAhigh/CD27high T cells. The CDR3 covers 14 residues, taking in both the cysteine and the phenylalanine. This entry keeps only the CDR3 DNA: 42 bases, framed from base 1. CDR1 and CDR2, per the germline V gene, are SGHTA and FQGTGA. Overall study outcomes, separate from this receptor: The long-lived group showed more naive CD4+ T cells, fewer expanded clones and increased TCR diversity than the aged group, suggesting age selection. Observed TCR beta diversity per million T cells fell roughly linearly with age, and a significant reduction was already apparent by age around 40. Since profiling was done on bulk unsorted PBMCs, naive and antigen-experienced compartments could not be conclusively compared. Because the CMV infection status of the donors was unknown, age-related changes in expanded clonotypes may potentially have been confounded. Observed TCR beta diversity correlated strongly with the percentage of naive T cells measured by flow cytometry. Estimates of total diversity based on one million sequenced T cells were considered lower bounds and underestimates.

As regards this clonotype: What antigen it recognizes has not been identified. The junction departs from the called germline gene at one end, perhaps through a read error.

This receptor chain uses TRBV7-3 and TRBJ2-7, with the D call perhaps TRBD1 or TRBD2, as 5 bases match in each case. Sequencing input: blood. The sequence was obtained from a man between 65 and 80 years old in good health. The CDR3 region: CASCLGPLSYEQYF. The nucleotides are TGTGCCAGCTGCTTGGGACCCCTATCCTACGAGCAGTACTTC.